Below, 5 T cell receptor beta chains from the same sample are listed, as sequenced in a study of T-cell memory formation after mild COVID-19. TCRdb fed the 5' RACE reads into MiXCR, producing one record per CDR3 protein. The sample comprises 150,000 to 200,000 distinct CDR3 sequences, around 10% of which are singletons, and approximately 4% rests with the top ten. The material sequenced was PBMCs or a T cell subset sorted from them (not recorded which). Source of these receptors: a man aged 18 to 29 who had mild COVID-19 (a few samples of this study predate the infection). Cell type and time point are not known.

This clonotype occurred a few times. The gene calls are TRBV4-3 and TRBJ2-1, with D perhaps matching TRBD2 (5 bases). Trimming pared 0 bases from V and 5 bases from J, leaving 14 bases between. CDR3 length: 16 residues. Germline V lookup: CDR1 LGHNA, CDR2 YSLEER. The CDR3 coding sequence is TGCGCCAGCAGCCAAGAGGGCCTAGCCGATAACAATGAGCAGTTCTTC. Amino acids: CASSQEGLADNNEQFF.

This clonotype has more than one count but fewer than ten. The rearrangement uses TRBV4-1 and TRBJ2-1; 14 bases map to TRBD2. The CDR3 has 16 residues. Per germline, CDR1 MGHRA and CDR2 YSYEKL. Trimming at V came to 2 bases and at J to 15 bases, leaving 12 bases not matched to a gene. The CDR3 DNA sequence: TGCGCCAGCAGCCAACTCCCGGGACTAGCGGGGGTCCGGCGGTTCTTC. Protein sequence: CASSQLPGLAGVRRFF.

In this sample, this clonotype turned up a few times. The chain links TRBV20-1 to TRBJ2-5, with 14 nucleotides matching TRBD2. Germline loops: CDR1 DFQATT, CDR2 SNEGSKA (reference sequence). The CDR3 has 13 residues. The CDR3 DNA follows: TGCAGCGGGACTAGCGGGGGCCCCGAGACCCAGTACTTC. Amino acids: CSGTSGGPETQYF.

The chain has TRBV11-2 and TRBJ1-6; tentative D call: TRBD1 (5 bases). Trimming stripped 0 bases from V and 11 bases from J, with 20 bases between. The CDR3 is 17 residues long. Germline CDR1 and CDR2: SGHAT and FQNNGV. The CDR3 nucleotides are TGTGCCAGCAGCTTAGACCCTCGGGGCAGTCGGGTCCCACCCCTCCACTTT. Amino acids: CASSLDPRGSRVPPLHF.

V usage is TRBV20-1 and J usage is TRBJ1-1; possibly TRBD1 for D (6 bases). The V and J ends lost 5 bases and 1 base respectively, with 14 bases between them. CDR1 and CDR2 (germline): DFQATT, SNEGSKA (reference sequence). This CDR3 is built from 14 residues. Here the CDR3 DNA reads TGCAGTGCTCTAAGGGCCAGGGGGAACACTGAAGCTTTCTTT. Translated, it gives CSALRARGNTEAFF.